This is a list of T cell receptor beta chains from one sample in a study of neurological immune-mediated disorders. TCRdb analysed the 5' RACE reads with MiXCR anew, one entry per CDR3 protein. The table shows nearly 30,000 distinct CDR3 sequences, with around an eighth occurring only once. Sequenced input: PBMCs. Receptor source: a woman aged 55-70 years in good health. Each CDR3 is given with its conserved first and last residue. The order of the fields is clone size, V gene, J gene, D gene, CDR3 DNA, CDR3 protein. A D gene is named only where the DNA matches it firmly. Clone size, where shown, is once, few, many, or a class for clones that have expanded.

many,TRBV5-1,TRBJ2-1,.,TGCGCCAGCAGCTCGGCGGACTCCTACAATGAGCAGTTCTTC,CASSSADSYNEQFF
many,TRBV20-1,TRBJ2-3,TRBD2,TGCAGTGCCGTACAGCTAGCGGGCACAGATACGCAGTATTTT,CSAVQLAGTDTQYF
.,TRBV6-2/TRBV6-3,TRBJ2-5,.,TGTGCCAGCAGCCTACGCGCTAGGGGGATATCACAAGAGACCCAGTACTTC,CASSLRARGISQETQYF
many,TRBV12-3/TRBV12-4,TRBJ2-1,TRBD1,TGTGCCAGCAGTTTAATGTCAGGGGGTGAGCAGTTCTTC,CASSLMSGGEQFF
many,TRBV4-2,TRBJ1-6,TRBD1,TGTGCCAGCAGCCAAGGACAGGGTAATTCACCCCTCCACTTT,CASSQGQGNSPLHF
many,TRBV7-6,TRBJ1-1,.,TGTGCCAGCAGCCCCGTTGTGGCCGTGAACACTGAAGCTTTCTTT,CASSPVVAVNTEAFF
many,TRBV7-2,TRBJ2-7,.,TGTGCCAGCAGCCCCCCGTCCACCTACGAGCAGTACTTC,CASSPPSTYEQYF
many,TRBV7-3,TRBJ2-3,TRBD1,TGTGCCAGCAGCCTCGACAGGGGTGCAGATACGCAGTATTTT,CASSLDRGADTQYF
many,TRBV7-2,TRBJ2-2,.,TGTGCCAGCAGCTTCGTCGAGGGCCGGGGCGGGGAGCTGTTTTTT,CASSFVEGRGGELFF
many,TRBV5-1,TRBJ2-7,TRBD2,TGCGCCGTAAAACGCCAGCAGTCTAAACTAGCGGGGGGTCTCCACTACGAGCAGTACTTC,CAVKRQQSKLAGGLHYEQYF
many,TRBV20-1,TRBJ2-5,TRBD1,TGCAGTGCTAGGACGGGACAGGTTGAGGAGACCCAGTACTTC,CSARTGQVEETQYF
many,TRBV20-1,TRBJ1-2,.,TGCAGTGCTATAGGGTTCGGGGGCTCCGTCGACTATGGCTACACCTTC,CSAIGFGGSVDYGYTF
.,TRBV5-5,TRBJ1-1,TRBD1,TGTGCCAGCAGCACCGACCCACAGGGGAAGGGCACTGAAGCTTTCTTT,CASSTDPQGKGTEAFF
many,TRBV7-6,TRBJ2-5,.,TGTGCCAGCAGCTCGGGACGGATTCAAGAGACCCAGTACTTC,CASSSGRIQETQYF
many,TRBV5-1,TRBJ2-5,TRBD2,TGCGCCAGCAGCTTGGGGCTAGCGGGGGGAGGACTCCAAGAGACCCAGTACTTC,CASSLGLAGGGLQETQYF
many,TRBV9,TRBJ1-1,TRBD1,TGTGCCAGCAGCTCCCAGGGGGGGCTTAGGGATGAAGCTTTCTTT,CASSSQGGLRDEAFF
many,TRBV15,TRBJ1-2,.,TGTGCCACCAGCAGGGACAGCGGGGGCTACACCTTC,CATSRDSGGYTF
many,TRBV18,TRBJ2-4,.,TGTGCCAGCTCACCGGGGACCCCCAAAAACATTCAGTACTTC,CASSPGTPKNIQYF
many,TRBV29-1,TRBJ2-5,.,TGCAGCGTTGGGGGGCAGGGGACGGGGACCCAGTACTTC,CSVGGQGTGTQYF
many,TRBV7-9,TRBJ2-7,TRBD1,TGTGCCAGCAGACCGACAGGGGGCTACGAGCAGTACTTC,CASRPTGGYEQYF
many,TRBV7-3,TRBJ2-1,.,TGTGCCAGCGGCCTTCAACGGGAAAATGAGCAGTTCTTC,CASGLQRENEQFF
many,TRBV7-2,TRBJ2-5,.,TGTGCCAGCAGCTTAGCGGGCGGTGGTGGGAAGGAGACCCAGTACTTC,CASSLAGGGGKETQYF
few,TRBV18,TRBJ2-1,TRBD1,TGTGCCAGCTCACCCGGGACAGGGACCTACAATGAGCAGTTCTTC,CASSPGTGTYNEQFF
many,TRBV7-7,TRBJ2-1,.,TGTGCTAGCAGCTCGGGCCTCAGCCAGAATGAGCAGTTCTTC,CASSSGLSQNEQFF
many,TRBV11-2,TRBJ2-7,.,TGTGCCAGCAGCTTAGGACAGGCTCTCGAGCAGTACTTC,CASSLGQALEQYF
many,TRBV20-1,TRBJ1-1,.,TGCAGTGCTCCGGGCCGCGGAGAGGAAGCTTTCTTT,CSAPGRGEEAFF
.,TRBV18,TRBJ2-3,.,TGTGCCAGCTCCCATAAGGGACGTGACTTTGAAGATACGCAGTATTTT,CASSHKGRDFEDTQYF
many,TRBV7-6,TRBJ2-3,TRBD2,TGTGCCAGCAGCCCCCTGGGACTAGAAACAGATACGCAGTATTTT,CASSPLGLETDTQYF
many,TRBV6-5,TRBJ1-6,.,TGTGCCAGCACCGCCTTCGGCCGCCGGGGCTCACCCCTCCACTTT,CASTAFGRRGSPLHF
many,TRBV5-1,TRBJ2-6,TRBD2,TGCGCCAGCAGCTTTCAGGGAGGGTCTGGGGCCAACGTCCTGACTTTC,CASSFQGGSGANVLTF
many,TRBV5-1,TRBJ2-1,TRBD2,TGCGCCAGCAGCTTGTTTGCGGGGGGGCGAGATGAGCAGTTCTTC,CASSLFAGGRDEQFF
many,TRBV5-1,TRBJ2-1,TRBD2,TGCGCCAGCAGCTCCCTCTTTCTAGCGGGGGGGCCGAATGAGCAGTTCTTC,CASSSLFLAGGPNEQFF